This entry concerns a single TCR beta chain. Its antigen is unidentified. This entry comes from a study of CD4 T cells in relation to SARS-CoV-2 and coronaviruses. Study summary: TCR beta CDR3s were sequenced after approximately ten-day antigen culture of PBMCs.

CD4+ T cells from unexposed donors were obtained before the COVID-19 pandemic (2011-2018). Isolation of CD4+ T cells took place after about eleven days in culture. Cells permitting, SARS-CoV-2 S/N and four cold-coronavirus spikes were tested on unexposed-donor CD4+ T cells. Per germline, CDR1 LGHDT and CDR2 YNNKEL (reference sequence). V dropped 4 bases and J dropped 8 bases, with 18 bases sitting between them. The CDR3 is 15 amino acids. Assay: immunoSEQ multiplex PCR; the TCRdb copy retains only in-frame clones and omits some. The top ten clones hold over 25% of a sample with 18,000 or so clones, over 60% of them seen once.

The specimen was CD4+ T cells from PBMCs, cultured in vitro. The TCR sequence derives from a human donor in good health. V is TRBV3-1 (or the pseudogene TRBV3-2) and J is TRBJ2-1; D is tentatively TRBD1 or TRBD2 (5 bases each). CDR3 nucleotide sequence: TGTGCCAGCAGCCTTGGGACCGCAAATGGCCATGAGCAGTTCTTC. Protein product: CASSLGTANGHEQFF.